The rows below give T cell receptor beta chains drawn from one sample of a study of T cell changes during pregnancy in multiple sclerosis. Assay: immunoSEQ multiplex PCR; the TCRdb copy retains only in-frame clones and omits some. The table has 30,000 or so clones, roughly nine tenths seen once. Sample: CD8+ T cells from peripheral blood mononuclear cells, taken in the third trimester of pregnancy. The receptors come from a female donor with multiple sclerosis, enrolled in a pregnancy study. CDR3s include the opening cysteine and the closing phenylalanine or tryptophan. A D gene is named only where the DNA matches it firmly. Not all rows give a size; the values are once, few, many and, for expanded clones, a class.

cdr3_aa,cdr3_nt,d_call,v_call,j_call,clone_size
CASSPGTGYNQPQHF,TGTGCCAGCAGCCCTGGGACAGGGTACAATCAGCCCCAGCATTTT,TRBD1,TRBV9,TRBJ1-5,-
CATSRVRGGNEQYF,TGTGCCACCAGCAGAGTGAGGGGGGGTAACGAGCAGTACTTC,-,TRBV15,TRBJ2-7,-
CASSLTTYNEQFF,TGTGCCAGCAGTCTCACTACTTACAATGAGCAGTTCTTC,-,TRBV28,TRBJ2-1,-
CASSLGLAGSYEQYF,TGTGCCAGCAGCTTAGGGCTAGCGGGCTCCTACGAGCAGTACTTC,TRBD2,TRBV7-6,TRBJ2-7,-
CASRLAGYTGELFF,TGTGCCAGCAGACTAGCGGGTTACACCGGGGAGCTGTTTTTT,TRBD2,TRBV27,TRBJ2-2,-
CASSLTSGGEQYF,TGTGCCAGCAGTTTAACTAGCGGGGGCGAGCAGTACTTC,TRBD2,TRBV27,TRBJ2-7,-
CASSQVLDREDEQYF,TGCGCCAGCAGCCAAGTTCTCGACAGGGAGGACGAGCAGTACTTC,-,TRBV4-1,TRBJ2-7,-
CASGGGNSYEQYF,TGTGCCAGCGGGGGGGGCAACTCCTACGAGCAGTACTTC,-,TRBV7-9,TRBJ2-7,-
CASSVAGLAGWNEQFF,TGTGCCAGCAGCGTAGCGGGGCTAGCGGGATGGAATGAGCAGTTCTTC,TRBD2,TRBV9,TRBJ2-1,once
CASSQEGQKAFF,TGTGCCAGCAGCCAAGAGGGACAGAAAGCTTTCTTT,TRBD1,TRBV14,TRBJ1-1,-
CASSPSIGPLEYDTQYF,TGCGCCAGCAGCCCGAGCATTGGGCCCCTTGAATACGATACGCAGTATTTT,-,TRBV4-1,TRBJ2-3,once
CASPGRAGELFF,TGTGCCAGCCCTGGCAGGGCCGGGGAGCTGTTTTTT,-,TRBV2,TRBJ2-2,-
CASSPPYQETQYF,TGTGCCAGCTCACCACCTTATCAAGAGACCCAGTACTTC,-,TRBV18,TRBJ2-5,-
CASSSTGVGAFF,TGCGCCAGCAGCTCTACAGGGGTTGGAGCTTTCTTT,TRBD1,TRBV5-1,TRBJ1-1,-
CASSLGGASTDTQYF,TGTGCCAGTAGTTTGGGGGGGGCCAGCACAGATACGCAGTATTTT,-,TRBV19,TRBJ2-3,-
CASSSGGGRNEQYF,TGTGCCAGCAGTTCCGGGGGGGGGAGAAACGAGCAGTACTTC,TRBD2,TRBV7-3,TRBJ2-7,-
CASSIRGPGKREEYNEQFF,TGCGCCAGCAGCATCCGGGGCCCGGGGAAGCGGGAGGAGTACAATGAGCAGTTCTTC,TRBD2,TRBV5-1,TRBJ2-1,-
CAISDIGTGVNEQFF,TGTGCCATCAGTGATATCGGGACAGGGGTCAATGAGCAGTTCTTC,TRBD1,TRBV10-3,TRBJ2-1,-
CASSQDTGGNSPLHF,TGTGCCAGCAGCCAAGATACAGGGGGAAATTCACCCCTCCACTTT,TRBD1,TRBV4-2,TRBJ1-6,-
CASSSRLAGGGYYEQYF,TGTGCCAGCAGCAGCCGACTAGCGGGAGGGGGGTACTACGAGCAGTACTTC,TRBD2,TRBV13,TRBJ2-7,once
CASRPGQGIKILYNEQFF,TGTGCCAGTAGGCCGGGACAGGGCATTAAAATCCTGTACAATGAGCAGTTCTTC,TRBD1,TRBV19,TRBJ2-1,-
CASSGGTGSYEQYF,TGTGCCAGCAGCGGGGGGACAGGTTCCTACGAGCAGTACTTC,TRBD1,TRBV5-6,TRBJ2-7,-
CASSLGQTMRDTF,TGTGCCAGCAGTCTTGGACAGACGATGAGAGACACCTTC,-,TRBV2,TRBJ1-2,-
CASSPDRGLSYGYTF,TGTGCCAGCAGTCCGGACAGGGGTCTTTCCTATGGCTACACCTTC,TRBD1,TRBV28,TRBJ1-2,-
CASSEVGDSSGQPQHF,TGTGCCAGCAGTGAAGTTGGGGACAGTTCTGGTCAGCCCCAGCATTTT,TRBD1,TRBV6-1,TRBJ1-5,-
CASSYRGFTDTQYF,TGTGCCAGCAGCTACAGGGGGTTCACAGATACGCAGTATTTT,TRBD1,TRBV6-6,TRBJ2-3,-
CASSLRQQETQYF,TGTGCCAGCAGCTTAAGACAGCAAGAGACCCAGTACTTC,-,TRBV11-2,TRBJ2-5,-
CATGTGDSPLHF,TGTGCCACCGGGACAGGGGATTCACCCCTCCACTTT,TRBD1,TRBV2,TRBJ1-6,few
CASSAGGTSKEGYTF,TGTGCCAGCAGCGCGGGCGGGACGTCGAAGGAGGGCTACACCTTC,-,TRBV9,TRBJ1-2,-
CASSLFRSPGGSSPYNEQFF,TGTGCCAGCAGTTTATTTAGAAGTCCGGGCGGGAGCTCCCCTTACAATGAGCAGTTCTTC,TRBD2,TRBV27,TRBJ2-1,once
CASSSGSSYEQYF,TGTGCCAGTAGTAGCGGGAGCTCCTACGAGCAGTACTTC,TRBD2,TRBV19,TRBJ2-7,-
CATSRPQRGGQYEQFF,TGTGCCACCAGCAGACCTCAGCGGGGGGGCCAGTATGAGCAGTTCTTC,TRBD2,TRBV15,TRBJ2-1,-
CASSQGESKREKLFF,TGTGCCAGCAGCCAAGGGGAGTCAAAACGGGAAAAACTGTTTTTT,-,TRBV14,TRBJ1-4,-
CSVEDGVTGTTDTQYF,TGCAGCGTTGAAGATGGGGTGACAGGGACCACAGATACGCAGTATTTT,TRBD1,TRBV29-1,TRBJ2-3,-
CASSSRDTSHEQYF,TGTGCCAGCAGCTCCCGGGACACCTCTCACGAGCAGTACTTC,-,TRBV7-9,TRBJ2-7,-